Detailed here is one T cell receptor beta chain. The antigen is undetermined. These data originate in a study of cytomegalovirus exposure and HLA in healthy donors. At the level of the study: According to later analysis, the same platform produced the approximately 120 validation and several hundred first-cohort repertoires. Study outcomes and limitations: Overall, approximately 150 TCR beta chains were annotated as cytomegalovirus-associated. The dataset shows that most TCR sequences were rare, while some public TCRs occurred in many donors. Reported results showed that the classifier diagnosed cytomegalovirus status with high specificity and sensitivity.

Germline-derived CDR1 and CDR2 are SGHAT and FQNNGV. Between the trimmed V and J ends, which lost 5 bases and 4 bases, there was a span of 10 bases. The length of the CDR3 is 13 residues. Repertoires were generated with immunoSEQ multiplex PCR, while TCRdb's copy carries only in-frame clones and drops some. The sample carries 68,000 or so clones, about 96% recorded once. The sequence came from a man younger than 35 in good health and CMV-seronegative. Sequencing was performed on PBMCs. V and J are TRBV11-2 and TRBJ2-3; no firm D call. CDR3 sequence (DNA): TGTGCCAGCAGCCCCATCATCCCAGATACGCAGTATTTT. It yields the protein CASSPIIPDTQYF.